This T cell receptor beta chain came from a study of cytomegalovirus exposure and HLA in healthy donors. At the level of the study: A subsequent analysis stated that the 120 validation repertoires were run on the same platform as the roughly 620 first-cohort repertoires.

Overall study findings and caveats: It was approximately 170 TCR beta chains that were listed as cytomegalovirus-associated. Rarity characterized most TCR sequences, yet some public TCRs appeared in many donors. Within the approximately 120 validation repertoires, first-cohort TCR clusters tended to co-occur, according to a later analysis.

The V gene's germline CDR1 is SGHRS and CDR2 YFSETQ. V lost 0 bases and J lost 5; bases outside the gene matches: 4. The length of the CDR3 is 17 residues. The repertoire was sequenced with immunoSEQ multiplex PCR; TCRdb's copy has only in-frame clones and lacks some. The sample consists of under 150,000 clones, 90% to 95% of them appearing once. Note on this clone: Its antigen is undetermined.

V and J are TRBV5-1 and TRBJ2-2; 13 bases agree with TRBD2. The specimen sequenced was PBMCs. The receptor was isolated from a man aged 18-30 years in good health and CMV-seronegative. The CDR3 here is CASSLGLAGGRTGELFF. The CDR3 DNA reads TGCGCCAGCAGCTTGGGACTAGCGGGAGGTCGAACCGGGGAGCTGTTTTTT.